These 24 T cell receptor beta chains were sequenced from one sample in a study of breast tumors, draining lymph nodes, adjacent tissues. Breast cancer patients provided tissue from their axillary draining lymph nodes. TCRdb called the multiplex PCR reads again in MiXCR, with one record for every CDR3 protein. Of approximately 170,000 distinct CDR3 sequences listed, approximately 30% were seen once; the top ten hold approximately 4.3%. Input material: axillary lymph node tissue. The receptors were sampled from a female donor with breast cancer. Some clones in this sample may be carry-over from other donors' samples.

The chain recombines TRBV11-3 with TRBJ1-5, with 8 nucleotides matching TRBD1. After removal of 5 bases from V and 3 bases from J, the junction contained 6 bases not matched to a gene. Germline CDR1 reads SGHNT; CDR2 reads YENEEA. This CDR3 region has 15 residues. The CDR3 DNA sequence: TGTGCCAGCAGCCCCCGGACAGGGCCCAATCAGCCCCAGCATTTT. Translating it yields CASSPRTGPNQPQHF.

This clonotype was observed a handful of times. J is TRBJ2-1 and V is TRBV15; D is uncertain. The CDR3 is made up of 15 amino acids. Germline loops: CDR1 LNHNV, CDR2 YYDKDF (reference sequence). With 5 bases removed from V and 4 bases from J, the gap between germline ends came to 15 bases. The CDR3 sequence: CATSRPVGGYNEQFF. CDR3 bases: TGTGCCACCAGCCGACCGGTGGGCGGATACAATGAGCAGTTCTTC.

This clonotype was detected many times. This chain uses TRBV7-9 with TRBJ2-3; tentatively, D is TRBD2 (6 bases). Germline lookup yields CDR1 SEHNR and CDR2 FQNEAQ (reference sequence). The V end was cut by 4 bases, the J end by 0 bases, with 8 bases between. The CDR3 has 14 amino acids. In nucleotides, the CDR3 is TGTGCCAGCAGCTCGGGACTGAGCACAGATACGCAGTATTTT. Translated: CASSSGLSTDTQYF.

The table lists this clonotype with many counts. The chain joins TRBV29-1 to TRBJ1-2; no clear D gene. V lost 4 bases and J 8 bases, leaving 11 bases between the germline ends. The CDR3 is made up of 11 amino acids. CDR1 SQVTM and CDR2 ANQGSEA come from the germline V gene. The CDR3 protein is CSVGPSMGYTF. CDR3 nucleotides: TGCAGCGTTGGACCCTCTATGGGCTACACCTTC.

This clonotype showed up just once. This chain joins TRBV6-6 and TRBJ2-5; 8 nucleotides line up with TRBD1. V shed 5 bases, J shed 7 bases, and the junction held 6 bases outside the gene matches. Germline CDR1 MNHNY, CDR2 SVGAGI (reference sequence). The CDR3 is made up of 13 amino acids. The CDR3 is CASSPTGTGTQYF. CDR3 DNA: TGTGCCAGCAGTCCTACCGGGACAGGGACCCAGTACTTC.

This clonotype has at least ten counts. The V and J genes are TRBV7-9 and TRBJ1-3; D is perhaps TRBD1 (5 bases). With 2 bases removed from V and 8 bases from J, the gap between germline ends came to 19 bases. Germline CDR1 and CDR2: SEHNR and FQNEAQ (reference sequence). This CDR3 spans 16 amino acids. The CDR3 DNA reads as TGTGCCAGCAGCTTAAGTCTAGGGACCCCCGGCGACACCATATATTTT. Translated: CASSLSLGTPGDTIYF.

Many counts were recorded for this clonotype. The V and J genes are TRBV29-1 and TRBJ2-1; D gene unclear. Germline V gives CDR1 SQVTM, CDR2 ANQGSEA. V shed 6 bases and J shed 4 bases, with 22 bases lying between them. This CDR3 has 16 amino acids. The CDR3 DNA is TGCAGCGTCTTCCACGGACGGTCCGAGTGGTACAATGAGCAGTTCTTC. Residues: CSVFHGRSEWYNEQFF.

This clonotype appeared many times. The V and J genes are TRBV20-1 and TRBJ2-7; 8 nucleotides agree with TRBD1. The CDR3 sequence is 14 residues long. V shed 5 bases, J shed 1 base, and the junction held 7 bases outside the gene matches. The germline V gene has CDR1 DFQATT and CDR2 SNEGSKA (reference sequence). The CDR3 reads CSAATGGTSYEQYF. Here the CDR3 DNA reads TGCAGTGCTGCCACAGGGGGGACTTCCTACGAGCAGTACTTC.

This clonotype was counted ten times or more. The chain joins TRBV19 to TRBJ2-2, with TRBD2 as a possible D gene (5 bases). From germline, CDR1 is LNHDA and CDR2 SQIVND (reference sequence). This CDR3 contains 16 residues. Trimming stripped 7 bases from V and 4 bases from J, with 19 bases between. The CDR3 bases are TGTGCCAGTAAGGAGGATGAGGGCCTGGGCACCGGGGAGCTGTTTTTT. Protein product: CASKEDEGLGTGELFF.

V usage is TRBV20-1 and J usage is TRBJ1-4, with no clear D. The CDR3 is 14 residues long. Trimming stripped 0 bases from V and 4 bases from J, with 9 bases between. Germline V gene data show CDR1 as DFQATT and CDR2 as SNEGSKA (reference sequence). CDR3 in amino acids: CSARDNGVNEKLFF. The DNA of the CDR3 is TGCAGTGCTAGAGATAACGGGGTTAATGAAAAACTGTTTTTT.

This clonotype was found many times. The chain employs TRBV4-1 and TRBJ2-3, with D perhaps TRBD2 (5 bases). Trimming removed 1 base from V and 4 bases from J, with 12 bases in between. The CDR3 is 15 residues long. Looked up from germline, CDR1 is MGHRA and CDR2 is YSYEKL. The CDR3 spells CASSQGQSGPDTQYF. The CDR3 bases are TGCGCCAGCAGCCAAGGGCAGAGCGGTCCAGATACGCAGTATTTT.

In its sample, this clonotype was seen many times. The chain recombines TRBV6-2 or TRBV6-3 with TRBJ2-1; a possible D gene is TRBD2 (5 bases). V was shortened by 6 bases and J by 0 bases, with 12 bases between the two germline ends. Per germline, CDR1 MNHEY and CDR2 SVGEGT. The CDR3 has 15 amino acids. The CDR3 loop is CASRVPGSSYNEQFF. In nucleotides, the CDR3 is TGTGCCAGCAGGGTTCCGGGAAGCTCCTACAATGAGCAGTTCTTC.

This clonotype was recorded many times. This chain links TRBV6-5 with TRBJ2-7; 10 bases match TRBD2. The J segment lost 1 base and the V segment lost 0 bases, leaving 0 bases of the junction unmatched. The CDR3 runs 15 residues. CDR1 is MNHEY and CDR2 is SVGAGI in the germline V gene. CDR3 DNA: TGTGCCAGCAGTTACTCTAGCGGGGGGTCCTACGAGCAGTACTTC. Translation gives CASSYSSGGSYEQYF.

The V and J genes are TRBV20-1 and TRBJ2-1; the D gene is possibly TRBD2 (5 bases). From germline, CDR1 is DFQATT and CDR2 SNEGSKA (reference sequence). The V and J ends lost 6 bases and 0 bases respectively, with 15 bases between them. This CDR3 contains 15 residues. The CDR3 protein is CSAPQLDLSYNEQFF. The CDR3 DNA sequence: TGCAGTGCACCACAACTAGACCTCTCCTACAATGAGCAGTTCTTC.

This clonotype was seen more than once but under ten times. V usage is TRBV20-1 and J usage is TRBJ1-1, with D uncertain. Trimming cost V 5 bases and J 1 base, with 17 bases left between them. Germline CDR1 is DFQATT and CDR2 is SNEGSKA (reference sequence). CDR3 length: 15 residues. CDR3 coding DNA: TGCAGTGCTCTCAATGGGCCTTTGGGGAACACTGAAGCTTTCTTT. Amino acid sequence: CSALNGPLGNTEAFF.

This chain connects TRBV4-2 to TRBJ2-2; 8 positions agree with TRBD1. Germline loops: CDR1 LGHNA, CDR2 YNFKEQ. V dropped 3 bases and J dropped 3; count of bases not matched to a gene: 15. The CDR3 contains 19 residues. CDR3 region: CASSHELTGAYGYTGELFF. Here the CDR3 DNA reads TGTGCCAGCAGCCACGAACTGACAGGGGCCTATGGCTACACCGGGGAGCTGTTTTTT.

Many counts were recorded for this clonotype. Mismatch with germline at one junction end may stem from a read error. The chain couples TRBV5-8 to TRBJ2-5; TRBD1 might be the D (5 bases). Germline V gene lookup returns CDR1 SGHTS and CDR2 YDEGEE. The CDR3 is 13 amino acids. CDR3 coding DNA: TGTGCCAGCAGCTTGGTGGGGCAAGGGACCCAGTACTTC. Its translation is CASSLVGQGTQYF. Complete variable domain (other parts from reference TRBV5-8 and TRBJ2-5): EAGVTQSPTHLIKTRGQQATLRCSPISGHTSVYWYQQALGLGLQFLLWYDEGEERNRGNFPPRFSGRQFPNYSSELNVNALELEDSALYLCASSLVGQGTQYFGPGTRLLVL.

This clonotype was picked up many times. The gene calls are TRBV28 and TRBJ2-3; 7 nucleotides agree with TRBD1. Germline-derived CDR1 and CDR2 are MDHEN and SYDVKM. The CDR3 has 15 amino acids. J lost 1 base, V lost 5 bases, and 6 bases had no gene match. The chain's CDR3 is CASSQSTGGTDTQYF. In DNA, the CDR3 is TGTGCCAGCAGTCAATCTACAGGGGGCACAGATACGCAGTATTTT.

With respect to this clonotype: This may come from a read error, since a much larger clone is one base off. This chain links TRBV5-1 with TRBJ1-2; D is ambiguous. V dropped 4 bases and J dropped 3 bases, with 13 bases sitting between them. The CDR3 is 14 amino acids. Germline CDR1 is SGHRS and CDR2 is YFSETQ. The CDR3, as DNA: TGCGCCAGCAGCCCCGGGAACGGATACTATGGCTACACCTTC. Its translation is CASSPGNGYYGYTF.

The V call is TRBV19, the J call TRBJ2-2; D uncertain. The CDR3 spans 15 residues. Germline assignment: CDR1 LNHDA and CDR2 SQIVND (reference sequence). Trimming stripped 3 bases from V and 3 bases from J, with 11 bases between. DNA for the CDR3: TGTGCCAGTAGTATCCGCACCTCCGACACCGGGGAGCTGTTTTTT. This encodes CASSIRTSDTGELFF.

This clonotype was detected ten times or more. V gene TRBV3-1 combines with J gene TRBJ2-6; D is unclear. CDR1 and CDR2 (germline): LGHDT, YNNKEL (reference sequence). Trimming cost V 1 base and J 0 bases, with 7 bases left between them. The CDR3 runs to 16 residues. The CDR3 is CASSQGEFSGANVLTF. CDR3 DNA: TGTGCCAGCAGCCAAGGAGAATTCTCTGGGGCCAACGTCCTGACTTTC.

As concerns this clonotype: This may stem from a read error, because a much larger clone lies one nucleotide away. J is TRBJ2-7 and V is TRBV9; D possibly corresponds to TRBD2 (6 bases). The CDR3 spans 15 residues. CDR1 and CDR2 from the germline V gene are SGDLS and YYNGEE. CDR3 amino acids: CASSPPIGGANEPYF. In DNA form, the CDR3 reads TGTGCCAGCAGCCCCCCGATCGGGGGAGCGAACGAGCCGTACTTC.

The gene calls are TRBV9 and TRBJ2-3; 7 bases align to TRBD2. Trimming at V came to 4 bases and at J to 5 bases, leaving 16 bases not matched to a gene. The germline gives CDR1 SGDLS, CDR2 YYNGEE. This CDR3 comprises 17 residues. For the CDR3, the DNA is TGTGCCAGCAGCCAAGATGGTCTAGCGGTGGTCAGAGATACGCAGTATTTT. Encoded protein: CASSQDGLAVVRDTQYF.

This clonotype was detected ten times or more. This chain uses TRBV7-3 with TRBJ2-5; TRBD2 aligns across 8 bases. The J segment lost 5 bases and the V segment lost 4 bases, leaving 6 bases of the junction unmatched. Per the germline V gene, CDR1 is SGHTA and CDR2 is FQGTGA. This CDR3 spans 14 amino acids. The CDR3 DNA reads as TGTGCCAGCAGCTCAACCGGGGGGGGGGAGACCCAGTACTTC. Protein product: CASSSTGGGETQYF. The variable domain in full, completed from reference TRBV7-3 and TRBJ2-5, reads GAGVSQTPSNKVTEKGKYVELRCDPISGHTALYWYRQSLGQGPEFLIYFQGTGAADDSGLPNDRFFAVRPEGSVSTLKIQRTERGDSAVYLCASSSTGGGETQYFGPGTRLLVL.